These T cell receptor beta chains were read from a single sample in a study of T cells expressing NK-cell markers. TCRdb derives one entry per CDR3 protein from the 5' RACE reads, leaving out DNA. This sample contains roughly 390,000 distinct CDR3 sequences. Sample: blood T cells: a sorted CD56 or NKG2C T cell subset, CD4+ or CD8+ T cells, or bulk PBMC T cells (not recorded which). The receptors shown here come from a man between 18 and 69 years old in good health. The CDR3 runs from the conserved cysteine through the conserved F or W.

>TRBV9|TRBJ2-3
CASSPSPGRHTQYF
>TRBV28|TRBJ2-7
CASSSSGGAATYEQYF
>TRBV7-2|TRBJ1-2
CASSLGQRINYGYTF
>TRBV5-1|TRBJ1-6
CASSPGERSPLHF
>TRBV9|TRBJ2-2
CASSVERTGVNTGELFF
>TRBV6-6|TRBJ1-3
CASTVSGNTIYF
>TRBV6-4|TRBJ2-1
CASRPQTGTSGGSSYNEQFF
>TRBV4-1|TRBJ1-2
CASSQDARSLYGYTF
>TRBV5-5|TRBJ2-7
CASSFNRDSSYEQYF
>TRBV6-2/TRBV6-3|TRBJ2-1
CASSQGRSFNEQFF
>TRBV7-9|TRBJ2-2
CASYRGVEETGELFF
>TRBV5-1|TRBJ2-1
CASSPAAGLAGLSYNEQFF
>TRBV18|TRBJ1-1
CASSPPLGGFPTEAFF
>TRBV2|TRBJ1-2
CASSYTGIANYGYTF
>TRBV2|TRBJ2-5
CASSELGSRETQYF
>TRBV20-1|TRBJ2-7
CSAGRPDREGEQYF
>TRBV12-3/TRBV12-4|TRBJ2-1
CASSLGQADEQFF
>TRBV12-3/TRBV12-4|TRBJ1-6
CASSLGGRSYNSPLHF
>TRBV9|TRBJ1-2
CASSVATAGYYGYTF
>TRBV10-3|TRBJ2-2
CAISEGGVGELFF
>TRBV20-1|TRBJ1-1
CSARPPRGGAEAFF
>TRBV20-1|TRBJ1-1
CSAIQTGVTEAFF
>TRBV6-5|TRBJ2-5
CASSYLRLAGVSRETQYF
>TRBV10-3|TRBJ2-1
CATNRGGGRYNEQFF
>TRBV7-8|TRBJ1-6
CASSLRGGGERNSPLHF
>TRBV6-5|TRBJ1-4
CASSYNSRGRWDEKLFF
>TRBV7-2|TRBJ1-6
CASSLVGESSYNSPLHF
>TRBV10-3|TRBJ2-5
CAIRDWDGDQETQYF
>TRBV3-1|TRBJ2-5
CASKATGGARKETQYF
>TRBV20-1|TRBJ2-3
CSASNRGLAGDTQYF
>TRBV7-9|TRBJ1-1
CASSYPGRTEAFF
>TRBV24-1|TRBJ2-5
CATRGTGQETQYF
>TRBV28|TRBJ1-6
CATAGTDYNSPLHF
>TRBV18|TRBJ2-2
CASSPHLAGASTGELFF
>TRBV18|TRBJ2-7
CASSLLTGSLAYEQYF
>TRBV25-1|TRBJ2-3
CASSLGGRQYF
>TRBV20-1|TRBJ2-4
CSALAGLAKNIQYF
>TRBV3-1|TRBJ1-2
CASSQLQGGGYTF
>TRBV7-6|TRBJ1-6
CASSSSSGPLHF
>TRBV6-1|TRBJ2-7
CASSDRTLSSYEQYF
>TRBV5-1|TRBJ2-2
CASSLVYRVTGELFF
>TRBV6-6|TRBJ1-3
CASTKEGDRAIYF
>TRBV29-1|TRBJ2-3
CSVSTTDTQYF
>TRBV11-1|TRBJ2-2
CASSRLMNTGELFF
>TRBV7-2|TRBJ1-3
CASSPGKGGTIYF
>TRBV3-1|TRBJ2-7
CASTSGAYEQYF
>TRBV20-1|TRBJ2-7
CSAYVPRQSYEQYF
>TRBV28|TRBJ1-5
CASSRKTGVQRQPQHF